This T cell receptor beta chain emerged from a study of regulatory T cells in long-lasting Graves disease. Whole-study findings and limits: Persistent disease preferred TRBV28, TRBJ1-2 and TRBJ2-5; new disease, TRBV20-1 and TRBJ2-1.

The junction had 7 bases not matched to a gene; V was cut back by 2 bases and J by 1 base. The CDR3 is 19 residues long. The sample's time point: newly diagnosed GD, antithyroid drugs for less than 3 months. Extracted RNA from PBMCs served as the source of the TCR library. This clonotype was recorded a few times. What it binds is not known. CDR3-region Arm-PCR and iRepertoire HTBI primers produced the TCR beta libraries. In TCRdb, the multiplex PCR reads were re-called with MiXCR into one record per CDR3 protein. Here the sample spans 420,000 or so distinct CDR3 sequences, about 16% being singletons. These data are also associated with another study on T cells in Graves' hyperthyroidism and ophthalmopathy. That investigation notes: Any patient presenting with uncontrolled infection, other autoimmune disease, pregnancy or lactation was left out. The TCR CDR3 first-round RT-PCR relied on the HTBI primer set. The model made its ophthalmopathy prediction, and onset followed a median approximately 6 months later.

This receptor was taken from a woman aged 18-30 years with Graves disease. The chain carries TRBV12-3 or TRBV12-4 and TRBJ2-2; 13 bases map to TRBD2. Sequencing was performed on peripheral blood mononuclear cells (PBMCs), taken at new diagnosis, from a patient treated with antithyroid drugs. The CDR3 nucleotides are TGTGCCAGCAGTTTATGGACTAGCGGGAGTCATAGGAACACCGGGGAGCTGTTTTTT. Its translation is CASSLWTSGSHRNTGELFF.